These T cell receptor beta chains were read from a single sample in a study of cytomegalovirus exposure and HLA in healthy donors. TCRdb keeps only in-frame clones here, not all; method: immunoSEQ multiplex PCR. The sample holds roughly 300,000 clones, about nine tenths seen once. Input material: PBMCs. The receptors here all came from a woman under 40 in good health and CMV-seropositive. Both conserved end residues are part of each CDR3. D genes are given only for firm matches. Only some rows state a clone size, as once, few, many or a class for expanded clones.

cdr3_nt: TGCAGTGCTGGACAAAATGGCTACACCTTC
cdr3_aa: CSAGQNGYTF
j_call: TRBJ1-2
clone_size: once
v_call: TRBV20-1
d_call: .

cdr3_nt: TGTGCCAGCAGCCTCTATGGGTCCTTGGGATCCCTCCACTTT
cdr3_aa: CASSLYGSLGSLHF
j_call: TRBJ1-6
clone_size: .
v_call: TRBV6-7
d_call: .

cdr3_nt: TGTGCCACCAGCAGAGATTCAAGAGGTGGCCTCCACGAGCAGTACTTC
cdr3_aa: CATSRDSRGGLHEQYF
j_call: TRBJ2-7
clone_size: .
v_call: TRBV15
d_call: .

cdr3_nt: TGCGCCAGCAGCTTGGTACCTAGCGGGCTCCAAGAGACCCAGTACTTC
cdr3_aa: CASSLVPSGLQETQYF
j_call: TRBJ2-5
clone_size: .
v_call: TRBV5-1
d_call: TRBD2

cdr3_nt: TGTGCCAGCAGCGTAGCGGTTGGAGGAACCTACGAGCAGTACTTC
cdr3_aa: CASSVAVGGTYEQYF
j_call: TRBJ2-7
clone_size: .
v_call: TRBV9
d_call: .

cdr3_nt: TGTGCCAGCAGCCTAATAGCGGGGGGGTACAATGAGCAGTTCTTC
cdr3_aa: CASSLIAGGYNEQFF
j_call: TRBJ2-1
clone_size: .
v_call: TRBV28
d_call: TRBD2

cdr3_nt: TGTGCCAGCAGCCAAAGGTCGGGGACTAGCGGCCAAGAGACCCAGTACTTC
cdr3_aa: CASSQRSGTSGQETQYF
j_call: TRBJ2-5
clone_size: .
v_call: TRBV5-4
d_call: TRBD2

cdr3_nt: TGTGCCAGCAGCCTCCGGGACAGCTCCACTGAAGCTTTCTTT
cdr3_aa: CASSLRDSSTEAFF
j_call: TRBJ1-1
clone_size: once
v_call: TRBV4-2
d_call: TRBD1

cdr3_nt: TGTGCCAGCAGTAGACAGGGTCCTGGCTACACCTTC
cdr3_aa: CASSRQGPGYTF
j_call: TRBJ1-2
clone_size: .
v_call: TRBV2
d_call: TRBD1

cdr3_nt: TGTGCCTGGAGAAAAAACCTCCGGACTAGCAGGACCGACCTTGGGTCGTACTTC
cdr3_aa: CAWRKNLRTSRTDLGSYF
j_call: TRBJ2-7
clone_size: .
v_call: TRBV30
d_call: TRBD2

cdr3_nt: TGTGCCAGCAGCCAAACTAGCGGGAGCCACGAGCAGTACTTC
cdr3_aa: CASSQTSGSHEQYF
j_call: TRBJ2-7
clone_size: .
v_call: TRBV4-2
d_call: TRBD2

cdr3_nt: TGTGCCAGCAGCGTAGGACGGAATAGCAATCAGCCCCAGCATTTT
cdr3_aa: CASSVGRNSNQPQHF
j_call: TRBJ1-5
clone_size: few
v_call: TRBV9
d_call: .

cdr3_nt: TGTGCCAGCAGTGAGACAGGGAACACTGAAGCTTTCTTT
cdr3_aa: CASSETGNTEAFF
j_call: TRBJ1-1
clone_size: once
v_call: TRBV6-4
d_call: .

cdr3_nt: TGCGCCAGCAGCCAAGATACCGGGACTAATTCACCCCTCCACTTT
cdr3_aa: CASSQDTGTNSPLHF
j_call: TRBJ1-6
clone_size: .
v_call: TRBV4-3
d_call: .

cdr3_nt: TGCGCCAGCAGCCAAGACCCCCCCCTAGATACGCAGTATTTT
cdr3_aa: CASSQDPPLDTQYF
j_call: TRBJ2-3
clone_size: .
v_call: TRBV4-1
d_call: .

cdr3_nt: TGTGCCAGCAGGAGGGGGAGCGATTCCGGGGAGCTGTTTTTT
cdr3_aa: CASRRGSDSGELFF
j_call: TRBJ2-2
clone_size: .
v_call: TRBV6-5
d_call: .

cdr3_nt: TGTGCCAGTAGTATGCTGGCAGGGGGCGGAGTAGAGGGCTACACCTTC
cdr3_aa: CASSMLAGGGVEGYTF
j_call: TRBJ1-2
clone_size: once
v_call: TRBV19
d_call: TRBD1

cdr3_nt: TGCGCCAGCAGCCAAGTGCCAGGGGCCTACGAGCAGTACTTC
cdr3_aa: CASSQVPGAYEQYF
j_call: TRBJ2-7
clone_size: .
v_call: TRBV4-3
d_call: .

cdr3_nt: TGTGCCAGCAGTTACTCGGTTCAGGGGGCAGGTTCACCCCTCCACTTT
cdr3_aa: CASSYSVQGAGSPLHF
j_call: TRBJ1-6
clone_size: .
v_call: TRBV6-5
d_call: TRBD1

cdr3_nt: TGCGCCAGCAGTATGTCGTCCGGGGTGGGCTATGGCTACACCTTC
cdr3_aa: CASSMSSGVGYGYTF
j_call: TRBJ1-2
clone_size: .
v_call: TRBV10-2
d_call: .

cdr3_nt: TGTGCCAGCAGTTATCAGCACAGGGGGACAGATACGCAGTATTTT
cdr3_aa: CASSYQHRGTDTQYF
j_call: TRBJ2-3
clone_size: .
v_call: TRBV27
d_call: TRBD1

cdr3_nt: TGTGCCAGCAGCTTGTATCCCCAGGGGGCCGGTGGCTACACCTTC
cdr3_aa: CASSLYPQGAGGYTF
j_call: TRBJ1-2
clone_size: .
v_call: TRBV5-6
d_call: TRBD1

cdr3_nt: TGTGCCCAAAGGACATCTCGGACGGGGAGCTCCTACAATGAGCAGTTCTTC
cdr3_aa: CAQRTSRTGSSYNEQFF
j_call: TRBJ2-1
clone_size: .
v_call: TRBV30
d_call: .

cdr3_nt: TGTGCCAGCAGGGAGATTGGGGGGGTCTCCTACGAGCAGTACTTC
cdr3_aa: CASREIGGVSYEQYF
j_call: TRBJ2-7
clone_size: .
v_call: TRBV6-5
d_call: TRBD2

cdr3_nt: TGCGCCAGCAGCTTGACGTCGGGGTTGACGAACACTGAAGCTTTCTTT
cdr3_aa: CASSLTSGLTNTEAFF
j_call: TRBJ1-1
clone_size: .
v_call: TRBV5-1
d_call: .

cdr3_nt: TGCGCCAGCAGCCAAGTTCCTACCCTTCCGATCTTC
cdr3_aa: CASSQVPTLPIF
j_call: TRBJ2-7
clone_size: .
v_call: TRBV4-3
d_call: .

cdr3_nt: TGCGCCGGGCCCGGGACTCCAACTCCATACAATGAGCAGTTCTTC
cdr3_aa: CAGPGTPTPYNEQFF
j_call: TRBJ2-1
clone_size: .
v_call: TRBV5-1
d_call: .

cdr3_nt: TGTGCCAGCAGCTTAGAATTCGACTTCGAGATGGGGTCTCGGTACACTGAAGCTTTCTTT
cdr3_aa: CASSLEFDFEMGSRYTEAFF
j_call: TRBJ1-1
clone_size: .
v_call: TRBV7-8
d_call: .

cdr3_nt: TGTGCCAGCTCACCTACCATACCCCCCGATAATGAGCAGTTCTTC
cdr3_aa: CASSPTIPPDNEQFF
j_call: TRBJ2-1
clone_size: .
v_call: TRBV18
d_call: .

cdr3_nt: TGTGCCAGCAGCTTAGTTATTCAAGAGACCCAGTACTTC
cdr3_aa: CASSLVIQETQYF
j_call: TRBJ2-5
clone_size: .
v_call: TRBV7-8
d_call: .

cdr3_nt: TGTGCCAGCAGTTTCAATGGTGCGGGGTTGGCAGAGACCCAGTACTTC
cdr3_aa: CASSFNGAGLAETQYF
j_call: TRBJ2-5
clone_size: .
v_call: TRBV27
d_call: .

cdr3_nt: TGTGCCAGCAGTTGGGGAAACACTGAAGCTTTCTTT
cdr3_aa: CASSWGNTEAFF
j_call: TRBJ1-1
clone_size: .
v_call: TRBV6-1
d_call: .

cdr3_nt: TGTGCCTGGAGTGTACCTGGGAATTCACCCCTCCACTTT
cdr3_aa: CAWSVPGNSPLHF
j_call: TRBJ1-6
clone_size: .
v_call: TRBV30
d_call: .

cdr3_nt: TGTGCCAGCAGCTTAGCGTCACTTTCGAACACCGGGGAGCTGTTTTTT
cdr3_aa: CASSLASLSNTGELFF
j_call: TRBJ2-2
clone_size: .
v_call: TRBV7-2
d_call: .

cdr3_nt: TGCGCCAGCAGCCAAGATGGGGGGTCCTACAATGAGCAGTTCTTC
cdr3_aa: CASSQDGGSYNEQFF
j_call: TRBJ2-1
clone_size: .
v_call: TRBV4-3
d_call: .

cdr3_nt: TGTGCCAGCAGCGAGACAGGGGGGAAAGCCTACGAGCAGTACTTC
cdr3_aa: CASSETGGKAYEQYF
j_call: TRBJ2-7
clone_size: .
v_call: TRBV7-3
d_call: TRBD1

cdr3_nt: TGCGCCAGCAGCCCAGGACTAGCGGCCACCGGGGAGCTGTTTTTT
cdr3_aa: CASSPGLAATGELFF
j_call: TRBJ2-2
clone_size: .
v_call: TRBV5-1
d_call: TRBD2

cdr3_nt: TGCGCCAGCAGCCAAGATGTTCCGGGGCTCATAGGAGATACGCAGTATTTT
cdr3_aa: CASSQDVPGLIGDTQYF
j_call: TRBJ2-3
clone_size: .
v_call: TRBV4-3
d_call: .

cdr3_nt: TGCAGCGCCCGGGACAACTACGAGCAGTACTTC
cdr3_aa: CSARDNYEQYF
j_call: TRBJ2-7
clone_size: .
v_call: TRBV29-1
d_call: .

cdr3_nt: TGTGCCAGCACCAGGACCAGGCCTGGGGATGGCTACACCTTC
cdr3_aa: CASTRTRPGDGYTF
j_call: TRBJ1-2
clone_size: .
v_call: TRBV6-5
d_call: .

cdr3_nt: TGCGCCAGCAGTGAGATGGGGCCCGGTGACACTGAAGCTTTCTTT
cdr3_aa: CASSEMGPGDTEAFF
j_call: TRBJ1-1
clone_size: few
v_call: TRBV10-1
d_call: .

cdr3_nt: TGCGCCAGCAGTTTGAACACTGAAGCTTTCTTT
cdr3_aa: CASSLNTEAFF
j_call: TRBJ1-1
clone_size: .
v_call: TRBV4-3
d_call: .

cdr3_nt: TGTGCCAGCAGTTACGGTCAGAGTAGCAATCAGCCCCAGCATTTT
cdr3_aa: CASSYGQSSNQPQHF
j_call: TRBJ1-5
clone_size: .
v_call: TRBV6-5
d_call: .

cdr3_nt: TGTGCCAGCAGTTTTGGACTGTTTGAAGCTTTCTTT
cdr3_aa: CASSFGLFEAFF
j_call: TRBJ1-1
clone_size: once
v_call: TRBV28
d_call: .

cdr3_nt: TGTGCCAGCAGCCATGGCAGGTTCGCCGGGGCTTTCTTT
cdr3_aa: CASSHGRFAGAFF
j_call: TRBJ1-1
clone_size: .
v_call: TRBV14
d_call: .

cdr3_nt: TGCAGCGTTGAAGATGCTAACTATGGCTACACCTTC
cdr3_aa: CSVEDANYGYTF
j_call: TRBJ1-2
clone_size: .
v_call: TRBV29-1
d_call: .

cdr3_nt: TGTGCCAGCAGCTTAGCAGGTAGCGATGAGCAGTTCTTC
cdr3_aa: CASSLAGSDEQFF
j_call: TRBJ2-1
clone_size: once
v_call: TRBV7-3
d_call: .

cdr3_nt: TGCAGCGTCCCTAACCTAAGTCTGAACACTGAAGCTTTCTTT
cdr3_aa: CSVPNLSLNTEAFF
j_call: TRBJ1-1
clone_size: .
v_call: TRBV29-1
d_call: .

cdr3_nt: TGTGCCAGCAGTAACCCCCGTGTAGCGTCCTACAATGAGCAGTTCTTC
cdr3_aa: CASSNPRVASYNEQFF
j_call: TRBJ2-1
clone_size: .
v_call: TRBV2
d_call: .

cdr3_nt: TGCGCCAGCAGGGAGGTCCCGAACACTGAAGCTTTCTTT
cdr3_aa: CASREVPNTEAFF
j_call: TRBJ1-1
clone_size: .
v_call: TRBV5-1
d_call: .

cdr3_nt: TGTGCCAGCTCACCACTCGATGGGTACCAAGAGACCCAGTACTTC
cdr3_aa: CASSPLDGYQETQYF
j_call: TRBJ2-5
clone_size: .
v_call: TRBV18
d_call: .

cdr3_nt: TGCAGCTTAAGCGGAACGCGGGGTGAGCAGTTCTTC
cdr3_aa: CSLSGTRGEQFF
j_call: TRBJ2-1
clone_size: .
v_call: TRBV29-1
d_call: .

cdr3_nt: TGTGCCAGCAGTGTGGGACGGACCTCCTACGAGCAGTACTTC
cdr3_aa: CASSVGRTSYEQYF
j_call: TRBJ2-7
clone_size: once
v_call: TRBV2
d_call: .